The 7 T cell receptor beta chains in this list originate from one sample, sequenced in a study of metastatic and nonmetastatic thyroid tumors. Prior to thyroid surgery, none of the patients had received any treatment. TCRdb used MiXCR to call clones anew from the PCR reads. The sample shows about 35,000 clones, around 31% of them seen only once. The source material was tumor tissue. Receptors were obtained from a female donor with papillary thyroid cancer or a benign thyroid nodule (not recorded which). Some clones in this sample may be carry-over from other donors' samples.

This chain links TRBV7-3 with TRBJ2-1, with D unclear. Trimming cost V 1 base and J 6 bases, with 19 bases left between them. This CDR3 has 17 residues. The germline V gene encodes CDR1 SGHTA and CDR2 FQGTGA. The CDR3 region is CASSLRPGRTVGNEQFF. In DNA form, the CDR3 reads TGTGCCAGCAGCTTAAGGCCAGGACGGACGGTCGGCAATGAGCAGTTCTTC.

The gene calls are TRBV5-1 and TRBJ1-1; tentatively, D is TRBD1 (5 bases). CDR3 length equals 13 residues. Trimming left V 4 bases short and J 1 base short, with 8 bases between. Germline lookup yields CDR1 SGHRS and CDR2 YFSETQ. In nucleotides, the CDR3 is TGCGCCAGCAGCCTAGGGGAGAACACTGAAGCTTTCTTT. Protein: CASSLGENTEAFF.

This clone turned up a few times. The rearrangement joins TRBV27 to TRBJ2-2; the match to TRBD1 covers 9 bases. Germline V lookup: CDR1 MNHEY, CDR2 SMNVEV (reference sequence). The length of the CDR3 is 15 residues. V dropped 3 bases and J dropped 5; count of bases not matched to a gene: 4. The CDR3: CASSFGQGLTGELFF. The CDR3 nucleotides are TGTGCCAGCAGTTTCGGACAGGGGTTAACCGGGGAGCTGTTTTTT.

The chain uses TRBV6-6 and TRBJ2-7, with D hard to call. Trimming took 0 bases from V and 5 from J, leaving 11 bases between them. Germline CDR1 reads MNHNY; CDR2 reads SVGAGI (reference sequence). CDR3 length: 14 amino acids. The CDR3 nucleotides are TGTGCCAGCAGTTACTCGGTGAATCCTAACGAGCAGTACTTC. It codes for CASSYSVNPNEQYF.

This chain's CDR3 is CASSELFSSMYF. The CDR3 coding sequence is TGTGCCAGCAGTGAATTGTTCTCGAGTATGTACTTC. This chain joins TRBV2 and TRBJ2-7; D not resolved. Germline lookup yields CDR1 SNHLY and CDR2 FYNNEI. Trimming left V 2 bases short and J 12 bases short, with 14 bases between. The CDR3 spans 12 residues.

This chain connects TRBV7-2 to TRBJ2-7; perhaps TRBD2 as D (5 bases). Germline loops: CDR1 SGHTA, CDR2 FQGNSA. The CDR3 totals 14 residues. Trimming left V 5 bases short and J 2 bases short, with 13 bases between. In DNA, the CDR3 is TGTGCCAGCAGCCCCCCAAGCGGACCCTACGAGCAGTACTTC. Protein: CASSPPSGPYEQYF.

CDR3 residues: CASGAGGYNEQFF. CDR3 DNA sequence: TGTGCCAGCGGGGCGGGAGGTTACAATGAGCAGTTCTTC. The rearrangement joins TRBV12-3 or TRBV12-4 to TRBJ2-1, with TRBD2 matching 8 bases. V was pared by 8 bases and J by 4 bases, with 4 bases of the junction left unmatched. CDR3 length: 13 amino acids.